This TCR beta chain emerged from a study of identical twins. General study results and limits: Cord blood beta clonotypes that were abundant carried fewer insertions, and memory repertoires showed no such trend. Within beta out-of-frame sequences, the excess sharing observed between twins was weaker.

A universal primer site was created by template switching, with the cDNA bearing unique molecular identifiers. TCRdb itself ran the 5' RACE reads through MiXCR, one entry per CDR3 protein. The data hold 1.5 million to 2 million distinct CDR3 sequences, with around 29% observed a single time. Each donor was a healthy Caucasian. This clonotype was recorded a few times. Its antigen is still unknown. This CDR3 is built from 12 residues. Germline CDR1 is DFQATT and CDR2 is SNEGSKA (reference sequence). Deletions cut 1 base from V and 8 bases from J, with 9 bases between. This sequence was found in a newborn girl in good health. The sample consisted of cord blood. The V gene is TRBV20-1, the J gene TRBJ2-1; no reliable D call. CDR3: CSARVPNDEQFF. DNA for the CDR3: TGCAGTGCTAGAGTGCCTAACGATGAGCAGTTCTTC.